This section outlines one T cell receptor (beta chain) sequence together with its context. Its target is not known. The data were taken from a study of naive and memory T cell subsets. In germline, CDR1 is MNHEY, CDR2 SVGEGT. V was clipped by 4 bases and J by 6 bases; unmatched bases: 19. The CDR3 runs 19 residues. Both TRBC1 and TRBC2 were covered by a beta constant-region primer of two equimolar oligonucleotides. Nested alpha and beta constant-region primers with the SP2 primer drove four PCR rounds on ligated cDNA. One entry per CDR3 protein results from TCRdb running MiXCR on the UMI-ligation and nested PCR reads. The table lists 150,000 or so distinct CDR3 sequences, roughly 22% of them singletons. Findings of the study overall: Especially in CD8 cells, naive repertoires contained a few larger clonotypes, possibly CD45RA-re-expressing memory cells.

This sequence originates from a human donor in good health. The chain has TRBV6-2 or TRBV6-3 and TRBJ2-1; 9 bases agree with TRBD2. Sequencing was carried out using naive CD4+ T cells from blood. The CDR3 here is CASSFGASGVRRGGNEQFF. CDR3 DNA: TGTGCCAGCAGTTTTGGGGCTAGCGGGGTCCGAAGGGGTGGCAATGAGCAGTTCTTC.